These 18 T cell receptor beta chains were all obtained from the same sample, sequenced in a study of response to subunit inactivated influenza vaccine. TCRdb redid the calling of the RT-PCR reads with MiXCR, one entry per CDR3 protein. The sample contains some 500,000 distinct CDR3 sequences, about 25% of which appear only once. Sample: CD4+ T cells sorted from PBMCs, taken 5 days after vaccination. The receptors shown here come from a man aged 45-60 years who received an inactivated influenza vaccine.

The chain joins TRBV5-1 to TRBJ2-1, with 10 bases identical to TRBD2. V shed 6 bases and J 4 bases; nucleotides not matched to a gene: 13. The CDR3 sequence is 17 residues long. CDR1 and CDR2 (germline): SGHRS, YFSETQ. CDR3 nucleotides: TGCGCCAGCACCCTGTTGGCTAGCGGGAGTGGGTACAATGAGCAGTTCTTC. Protein sequence: CASTLLASGSGYNEQFF.

Only a few counts were recorded for this clonotype. This chain links TRBV10-3 with TRBJ1-5; D is possibly TRBD1 (5 bases). The CDR3 runs 14 residues. V lost 8 bases to trimming and J lost 3 bases, with 14 bases between them. Germline V CDR1 and CDR2: ENHRY, SYGVKD. CDR3 loop: CAIGPRGPNQPQHF. Here the CDR3 DNA reads TGTGCCATCGGCCCGAGGGGTCCCAATCAGCCCCAGCATTTT.

The sample holds a few counts of this clonotype. The chain uses TRBV15 and TRBJ2-1; D gene uncertain. The V end was cut by 5 bases, the J end by 7 bases, with 18 bases between. CDR1 is LNHNV and CDR2 is YYDKDF in the germline V gene (reference sequence). This CDR3 spans 15 amino acids. The CDR3 here is CATSEALTPGNEQFF. The CDR3 coding sequence is TGTGCCACCAGCGAGGCCTTAACGCCCGGGAATGAGCAGTTCTTC.

The genes are TRBV10-3 and TRBJ1-1; D not resolved. Germline V CDR1 and CDR2: ENHRY, SYGVKD. V lost 10 bases and J 0 bases, leaving 12 bases between the germline ends. The CDR3 is made up of 13 amino acids. The CDR3 sequence: CARREQLNTEAFF. The CDR3 bases are TGTGCCAGAAGGGAACAATTGAACACTGAAGCTTTCTTT.

Ten or more counts support this clonotype. The V gene is TRBV7-9, the J gene TRBJ2-3, with unresolved D. Germline V gene data show CDR1 as SEHNR and CDR2 as FQNEAQ (reference sequence). V was pared by 6 bases and J by 2 bases, with 18 bases between. The CDR3 runs to 16 residues. The CDR3 region is CASRKLNPRNTDTQYF. The CDR3 DNA follows: TGTGCCAGCAGGAAACTCAATCCTCGGAACACAGATACGCAGTATTTT.

The chain combines TRBV7-2 with TRBJ2-2; 14 nucleotides match TRBD2. With 6 bases clipped from V and 6 bases from J, the junction kept 6 bases outside the gene matches. The CDR3 is 16 amino acids. Germline CDR1 and CDR2: SGHTA and FQGNSA. The CDR3 nucleotides read TGTGCCAGCAGATATGGACTAGCGGGAGGCGCCGGGGAGCTGTTTTTT. Translated, it gives CASRYGLAGGAGELFF.

This clonotype was observed a handful of times. The V and J genes are TRBV7-2 and TRBJ1-6; D unclear. The CDR3 sequence is 15 residues long. V was trimmed by 1 base and J by 7 bases, leaving 11 bases between them. The germline V gene has CDR1 SGHTA and CDR2 FQGNSA. The CDR3 region has the DNA TGTGCCAGCAGCTTAGGAGGGTCGGCCAATTCACCCCTCCACTTT. Protein: CASSLGGSANSPLHF.

This clonotype has just a few counts. The genes are TRBV12-3 or TRBV12-4 and TRBJ2-5, with D unresolved. V was clipped by 5 bases and J by 2 bases, with 9 bases between them. This CDR3 has 13 residues. CDR3 nucleotides: TGTGCCAGCAGTCCGATGGGGCAAGAGACCCAGTACTTC. Translating gives CASSPMGQETQYF.

This clonotype has only a few counts. V is TRBV11-1 and J is TRBJ1-1; 9 nucleotides match TRBD1. The CDR3 runs 15 residues. The germline V gene encodes CDR1 SGHAT and CDR2 FQDESV (reference sequence). Germline trimming cut 7 bases from V and 6 bases from J; bases unmatched to any gene: 12. The CDR3 nucleotides are TGTGCCAGCAACCTACAGGGGGCCATCTTCCCTGAAGCTTTCTTT. Amino acid sequence: CASNLQGAIFPEAFF. Filled out from reference TRBV11-1 and TRBJ1-1, the complete variable domain reads EAEVAQSPRYKITEKSQAVAFWCDPISGHATLYWYRQILGQGPELLVQFQDESVVDDSQLPKDRFSAERLKGVDSTLKIQPAELGDSAMYLCASNLQGAIFPEAFFGQGTRLTVV.

This clonotype appeared a few times. V and J are TRBV20-1 and TRBJ2-7; 8 nucleotides match TRBD1. V was pared by 6 bases and J by 6 bases, with 7 bases of the junction left unmatched. The CDR3 is 12 amino acids. Germline V lookup: CDR1 DFQATT, CDR2 SNEGSKA (reference sequence). The CDR3 spells CSAWAGGGEQYF. For the CDR3, the DNA is TGCAGTGCCTGGGCAGGGGGCGGCGAGCAGTACTTC.

The chain uses TRBV14 and TRBJ2-3, with 14 nucleotides matching TRBD2. V was clipped by 0 bases and J by 4 bases; unmatched bases: 3. Germline CDR1 SGHDN, CDR2 FVKESK. CDR3 size: 17 residues. CDR3 in amino acids: CASSQDPGLAGADTQYF. CDR3 sequence (DNA): TGTGCCAGCAGCCAAGATCCGGGACTAGCGGGAGCAGATACGCAGTATTTT.

CDR3 sequence reads: CASSPKVAYEQYF. The CDR3 DNA sequence: TGTGCCAGCAGTCCTAAAGTCGCCTACGAGCAGTACTTC. The chain joins TRBV27 to TRBJ2-7, with D hard to call. The V end lost 5 bases, the J end lost 2 bases, and 10 bases lay between the germline ends. Per the germline V gene, CDR1 is MNHEY and CDR2 is SMNVEV (reference sequence). The CDR3 is 13 amino acids.

This clonotype was seen a few times. The genes are TRBV27 and TRBJ2-1; D remains ambiguous. This CDR3 comprises 14 residues. From germline, CDR1 is MNHEY and CDR2 SMNVEV (reference sequence). Trimming took 2 bases from V and 9 from J, leaving 14 bases between them. CDR3 sequence reads: CASSLVNTVGEQFF. Written as DNA, the CDR3 is TGTGCCAGCAGTTTAGTGAATACGGTAGGTGAGCAGTTCTTC.

The chain has TRBV7-2 and TRBJ2-3; D is unclear. The length of the CDR3 is 14 residues. V lost 3 bases to trimming and J lost 3 bases, with 10 bases between them. The germline gives CDR1 SGHTA, CDR2 FQGNSA. CDR3 protein: CASSFGPLTDTQYF. CDR3 DNA: TGTGCCAGCAGCTTCGGGCCTTTAACAGATACGCAGTATTTT.

The CDR3 bases are TGTGCCATCAGTTCCGGGACAGGGGTTTACGAGCAGTACTTC. Translation: CAISSGTGVYEQYF. The chain recombines TRBV10-3 with TRBJ2-7, with TRBD1 matching over 10 bases. The CDR3 has 14 amino acids. J gave up 4 bases and V 5 bases, and 5 bases lay outside the gene matches. Per germline, CDR1 ENHRY and CDR2 SYGVKD.

The V gene is TRBV5-1, the J gene TRBJ1-2; D remains unclear. The CDR3 is made up of 15 amino acids. CDR1 and CDR2 (germline): SGHRS, YFSETQ. Trimming left V 5 bases short and J 2 bases short, with 16 bases between. The CDR3 spells CASSRFGGENYGYTF. The DNA for the CDR3 is TGCGCCAGCAGTCGTTTCGGTGGGGAGAACTATGGCTACACCTTC.

This clonotype was seen many times. The CDR3 DNA sequence: TGTGCCAGCAGTTTTAGTGGGTCCCTCGGCGAGCAGTACTTC. Amino acid sequence: CASSFSGSLGEQYF. V gene TRBV12-3 or TRBV12-4 combines with J gene TRBJ2-7, with D hard to call. This CDR3 contains 14 residues. Trimming took 3 bases from V and 6 from J, leaving 15 bases between them.

The chain employs TRBV7-2 and TRBJ2-2, with 10 bases identical to TRBD2. Germline V gives CDR1 SGHTA, CDR2 FQGNSA. V lost 6 bases and J lost 7; bases outside the gene matches: 8. The CDR3 is 15 residues long. The CDR3 here is CASRTSGGAGGELFF. CDR3 sequence (DNA): TGTGCCAGCAGAACAAGCGGGGGGGCCGGCGGGGAGCTGTTTTTT.